The sequence of this T cell receptor beta chain was determined in a study of PD-L1 blockade in urothelial cancer. Regarding time point: peripheral blood 6 weeks after treatment start. The CDR3 totals 16 residues. Germline-derived CDR1 and CDR2 are LNHDA and SQIVND (reference sequence). Trimming stripped 5 bases from V and 6 bases from J, with 20 bases between. Repertoires were generated with immunoSEQ multiplex PCR, while TCRdb's copy carries only in-frame clones and drops some. The table includes fewer than 25,000 clones, about 80% detected once. This chain joins TRBV19 and TRBJ1-5, with D unresolved. The starting material was PBMCs, obtained around atezolizumab (anti-PD-L1) treatment. The TCR originated in a man aged 45-60 years with urothelial cancer. The CDR3: CASSQSQGRGGQPQHF. In nucleotides, the CDR3 is TGTGCCAGTAGTCAGTCCCAAGGGCGGGGTGGTCAGCCCCAGCATTTT.